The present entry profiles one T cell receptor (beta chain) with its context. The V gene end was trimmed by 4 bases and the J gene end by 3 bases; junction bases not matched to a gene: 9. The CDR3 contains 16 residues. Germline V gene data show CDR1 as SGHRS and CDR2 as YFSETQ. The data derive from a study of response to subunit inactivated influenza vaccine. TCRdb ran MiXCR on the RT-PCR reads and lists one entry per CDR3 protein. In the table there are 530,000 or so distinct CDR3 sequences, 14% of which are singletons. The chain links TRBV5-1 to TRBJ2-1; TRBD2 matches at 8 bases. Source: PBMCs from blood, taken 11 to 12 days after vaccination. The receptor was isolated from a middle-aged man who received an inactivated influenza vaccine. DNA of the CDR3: TGCGCCAGCAGCCCATCCGGGACTAGTCGCTACAATGAGCAGTTCTTC. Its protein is CASSPSGTSRYNEQFF.